One and the same sample provided the 29 T cell receptor beta chains below, sequenced in a study of blood T cell repertoires in COVID-19. Clones were read by immunoSEQ multiplex PCR, and TCRdb kept only the in-frame ones, dropping some. The sample yields about 180,000 clones, around 83% seen once. Specimen: peripheral blood. The receptors stem from a human donor in a cohort sampled during active COVID-19.

The chain employs TRBV24-1 and TRBJ1-1; TRBD1 matches 8 bases. The CDR3 has 14 amino acids. Per the germline V gene, CDR1 is KGHDR and CDR2 is SFDVKD. V shed 3 bases, J shed 4 bases, and the junction held 3 bases outside the gene matches. CDR3 loop: CATSDHRGVTEAFF. The CDR3 DNA reads as TGTGCCACCAGTGATCACAGGGGGGTCACTGAAGCTTTCTTT.

This chain links TRBV7-3 with TRBJ2-3; a possible D gene is TRBD1 (5 bases). V was clipped by 0 bases and J by 5 bases, with 9 bases between them. Germline assignment: CDR1 SGHTA and CDR2 FQGTGA. The CDR3 contains 14 residues. The CDR3 region has the DNA TGTGCCAGCAGCTTAACGGGGCCGGGAGATACGCAGTATTTT. Protein sequence: CASSLTGPGDTQYF.

A few counts support this clone. The chain recombines TRBV19 with TRBJ2-1, with 10 bases fitting TRBD2. The CDR3 runs 14 residues. V shed 9 bases, J shed 7 bases, and the junction held 9 bases outside the gene matches. Germline V gene sequence: CDR1 LNHDA, CDR2 SQIVND (reference sequence). The CDR3 sequence: CASSSGSLENEQFF. CDR3 coding DNA: TGTGCCAGCTCTAGCGGGAGCCTAGAAAATGAGCAGTTCTTC.

This sequence joins TRBV27 and TRBJ1-4; TRBD1 aligns across 8 bases. The J segment lost 8 bases and the V segment lost 0 bases, leaving 8 bases of the junction unmatched. Germline V gene sequence: CDR1 MNHEY, CDR2 SMNVEV (reference sequence). The CDR3 covers 16 residues. In nucleotides, the CDR3 is TGTGCCAGCAGTTTATCCCGACAGGGGACAGGAGAAAAACTGTTTTTT. Amino acids: CASSLSRQGTGEKLFF.

The genes are TRBV5-1 and TRBJ2-2; TRBD2 is a possible D gene (5 bases). V gave up 5 bases and J gave up 1 base, with 12 bases separating them. Germline CDR1 SGHRS, CDR2 YFSETQ. The CDR3 length is 15 residues. The CDR3 region is CASSLAGENTGELFF. The CDR3, as DNA: TGCGCCAGCAGTCTGGCCGGGGAGAACACCGGGGAGCTGTTTTTT.

The chain carries TRBV10-3 and TRBJ1-5, with TRBD1 as a possible D gene (5 bases). This CDR3 has 12 residues. CDR1 and CDR2 from the germline V gene are ENHRY and SYGVKD. V was cut by 6 bases and J by 3 bases, with 6 bases left in between. In nucleotides, the CDR3 is TGTGCCATCAGGACAGACAATCAGCCCCAGCATTTT. It yields the protein CAIRTDNQPQHF.

To note about this clone: Sequence at one end of the junction differs from germline and may be a read error. This chain connects TRBV6-5 to TRBJ2-3; possibly TRBD1 for D (6 bases). Germline V gene sequence: CDR1 MNHEY, CDR2 SVGAGI. The CDR3 extends over 13 amino acids. The CDR3 here is CASKRSQGQVQYF. CDR3 DNA sequence: TGTGCTAGCAAGAGGAGTCAGGGACAAGTGCAGTATTTT.

V usage is TRBV6-6 and J usage is TRBJ2-6, with D perhaps TRBD2 (5 bases). The CDR3 totals 17 residues. The germline V gene encodes CDR1 MNHNY and CDR2 SVGAGI (reference sequence). With 5 bases removed from V and 0 bases from J, the gap between germline ends came to 14 bases. The CDR3 loop is CASSPRGRPSGANVLTF. Here the CDR3 DNA reads TGTGCCAGCAGTCCCCGGGGTAGACCCTCTGGGGCCAACGTCCTGACTTTC.

The count of this clone is one. The chain links TRBV6-2 or TRBV6-3 to TRBJ2-7, with D maybe TRBD2 (6 bases). Per germline, CDR1 MNHEY and CDR2 SVGEGT. This CDR3 region has 17 residues. Trimming removed 0 bases at V and 0 bases at J, with 15 bases between. The CDR3 here is CASSYSSGGGSSYEQYF. CDR3 nucleotide sequence: TGTGCCAGCAGTTACTCGTCGGGCGGAGGGAGCTCCTACGAGCAGTACTTC.

The chain is built from TRBV6-2 or TRBV6-3 and TRBJ2-1; 9 bases are shared with TRBD1. Germline-derived CDR1 and CDR2 are MNHEY and SVGEGT. This CDR3 region has 15 residues. Trimming took 0 bases from V and 9 from J; bases not matched to a gene: 6. The CDR3 bases are TGTGCCAGCAGTTACTCGGGACAGGGAACGAGTGAGCAGTTCTTC. Translated: CASSYSGQGTSEQFF.

This clone has a single count. The same CDR3 can be traced to other DNA sequences in this sample. V is TRBV6-5 and J is TRBJ2-7; 8 bases line up with TRBD2. This CDR3 contains 15 residues. Looked up from germline, CDR1 is MNHEY and CDR2 is SVGAGI. The trim removed 0 bases at V and 2 bases at J, leaving 3 bases unmatched. The CDR3 here is CASSYSTSGAYEQYF. In DNA, the CDR3 is TGTGCCAGCAGTTACTCAACTAGCGGAGCCTACGAGCAGTACTTC.

J is TRBJ1-6 and V is TRBV7-8; 7 bases are a match to TRBD1. This CDR3 region has 12 residues. Germline assignment: CDR1 SGHVS and CDR2 FQNEAQ. V shed 5 bases, J shed 14 bases, and the junction held 6 bases outside the gene matches. As DNA, the CDR3 is TGTGCCAGCAGCCCTCGGACAGGAGCCCTCCACTTT. This encodes CASSPRTGALHF.

The gene calls are TRBV28 and TRBJ2-1; a weak D match, TRBD1 (5 bases). The CDR3 is 15 residues long. V was pared by 2 bases and J by 6 bases, with 14 bases between. CDR1 and CDR2 (germline): MDHEN, SYDVKM. The CDR3 sequence: CASSLARSQGNEQFF. The CDR3 DNA reads TGTGCCAGCAGTTTAGCCCGAAGTCAGGGCAATGAGCAGTTCTTC.

The chain is built from TRBV7-6 and TRBJ2-4; TRBD2 is a possible D gene (7 bases). Germline lookup yields CDR1 SGHVS and CDR2 FNYEAQ. The CDR3 is 16 amino acids. Trimming cost V 5 bases and J 1 base, with 15 bases left between them. The DNA for the CDR3 is TGTGCCAGCAGCGTCTCAGAGGGGGGGGCCAAAAACATTCAGTACTTC. Protein: CASSVSEGGAKNIQYF.

This clone was observed a handful of times. V and J are TRBV4-3 and TRBJ2-7; 10 bases match TRBD1. CDR3 length: 17 residues. Trimming removed 3 bases from V and 7 bases from J; junction bases left unmatched: 15. The germline V gene has CDR1 LGHNA and CDR2 YSLEER. CDR3 sequence (DNA): TGCGCCAGCAGCCATTCCCGGGACAGGGGTGGTGGTTGGGAGCAGTACTTC. It is translated as CASSHSRDRGGGWEQYF.

Worth noting for this clone: Other DNA sequences in this specimen translate into the identical CDR3. CDR3 region: CASSLAGGGTDTQYF. The CDR3 nucleotides read TGTGCCAGCAGCCTCGCGGGAGGGGGCACAGATACGCAGTATTTT. The chain combines TRBV5-4 with TRBJ2-3; TRBD2 matches 9 bases. The CDR3 is 15 amino acids. Germline assignment: CDR1 SGHNT and CDR2 YYREEE (reference sequence). V lost 4 bases and J lost 1; bases outside the gene matches: 4.

The chain uses TRBV18 and TRBJ2-7, with TRBD1 matching over 7 bases. The J segment lost 0 bases and the V segment lost 4 bases, leaving 9 bases of the junction unmatched. The CDR3 is made up of 16 amino acids. Germline lookup yields CDR1 KGHSH and CDR2 LQKENI. The CDR3 DNA reads TGTGCCAGCTCACTAACAGGGACAGAGATCTCCTACGAGCAGTACTTC. Protein product: CASSLTGTEISYEQYF.

The chain joins TRBV5-8 to TRBJ2-3, with TRBD2 matching over 11 bases. Germline lookup yields CDR1 SGHTS and CDR2 YDEGEE. The CDR3 sequence is 15 residues long. The V gene end was trimmed by 4 bases and the J gene end by 1 base; junction bases not matched to a gene: 2. The CDR3 here is CASSPGLAGTDTQYF. The CDR3 DNA follows: TGTGCCAGCAGCCCGGGACTAGCGGGCACAGATACGCAGTATTTT.

This sequence joins TRBV7-9 and TRBJ2-7, with 7 bases aligning to TRBD1. Germline V gives CDR1 SEHNR, CDR2 FQNEAQ (reference sequence). The CDR3 totals 14 residues. V lost 4 bases, J lost 1 base, and 4 bases stayed unmatched. The CDR3 DNA follows: TGTGCCAGCAGCTCCGGGACAGTATCCTACGAGCAGTACTTC. It codes for CASSSGTVSYEQYF. The full variable domain, in which reference TRBV7-9 and TRBJ2-7 provide the parts outside the CDR3, is DTGVSQNPRHKITKRGQNVTFRCDPISEHNRLYWYRQTLGQGPEFLTYFQNEAQLEKSRLLSDRFSAERPKGSFSTLEIQRTEQGDSAMYLCASSSGTVSYEQYFGPGTRLTVT.

The chain joins TRBV10-1 to TRBJ2-7; 7 nucleotides agree with TRBD2. V was clipped by 3 bases and J by 6 bases; unmatched bases: 2. The V gene's germline CDR1 is WNHNN and CDR2 SYGVQD (reference sequence). The CDR3 length is 12 residues. CDR3 coding DNA: TGCGCCAGCAGTGATTGGGAGGGCGAGCAGTACTTC. Translated: CASSDWEGEQYF.

The chain links TRBV10-1 to TRBJ1-4, with 7 bases matching TRBD1. CDR1 is WNHNN and CDR2 is SYGVQD in the germline V gene (reference sequence). After removal of 0 bases from V and 3 bases from J, the junction contained 1 base not matched to a gene. CDR3 length equals 15 residues. The CDR3 DNA reads as TGCGCCAGCAGTGAGTCGGGGACAGCTAATGAAAAACTGTTTTTT. This translates into CASSESGTANEKLFF.

The chain recombines TRBV3-1 (or the pseudogene TRBV3-2) with TRBJ1-3, with a weak D call TRBD1 (5 bases). In germline, CDR1 is LGHDT, CDR2 YNNKEL (reference sequence). This CDR3 region has 17 residues. The V and J ends lost 6 bases and 0 bases respectively, with 18 bases between them. In DNA form, the CDR3 reads TGTGCCAGCAGTCGTACTTCGGGGGGGAACTCTGGAAACACCATATATTTT. This encodes CASSRTSGGNSGNTIYF.

J is TRBJ2-3 and V is TRBV5-4, with D possibly TRBD1 on 7 matching bases. The CDR3 sequence is 16 residues long. Trimming removed 0 bases from V and 1 base from J, with 12 bases in between. Per the germline V gene, CDR1 is SGHNT and CDR2 is YYREEE (reference sequence). The CDR3 DNA sequence: TGTGCCAGCAGCTTGGGGAGGGGGCAGGGCACAGATACGCAGTATTTT. Translated: CASSLGRGQGTDTQYF.

The chain is built from TRBV3-1 (or the pseudogene TRBV3-2) and TRBJ1-4; the D is unclear. V lost 2 bases, J lost 8 bases, and 9 bases lay in between. This CDR3 is built from 13 residues. CDR1 LGHDT and CDR2 YNNKEL come from the germline V gene (reference sequence). For the CDR3, the DNA is TGTGCCAGCAGCCAAAACGGGGAAGAAAAACTGTTTTTT. It yields the protein CASSQNGEEKLFF.

The chain couples TRBV27 to TRBJ2-6; D uncertain. Germline V gives CDR1 MNHEY, CDR2 SMNVEV (reference sequence). V was shortened by 6 bases and J by 0 bases, with 6 bases between the two germline ends. The CDR3 is made up of 14 amino acids. The CDR3 nucleotides read TGTGCCAGCAGCCTAAGCTCTGGGGCCAACGTCCTGACTTTC. As protein: CASSLSSGANVLTF.

V gene TRBV11-3 combines with J gene TRBJ1-3; tentatively, D is TRBD1 (5 bases). Trimming pared 1 base from V and 0 bases from J, leaving 13 bases between. This CDR3 has 17 amino acids. Germline CDR1 is SGHNT and CDR2 is YENEEA. The CDR3 loop is CASSLAPGPSSGNTIYF. The CDR3 DNA reads as TGTGCCAGCAGCTTAGCGCCAGGGCCCTCCTCTGGAAACACCATATATTTT.

The chain couples TRBV6-5 to TRBJ2-7; TRBD1 agrees at 9 bases. V lost 6 bases and J lost 2; bases outside the gene matches: 2. The germline V gene has CDR1 MNHEY and CDR2 SVGAGI. The CDR3 sequence is 13 residues long. The CDR3 protein is CASRRTGAYEQYF. In DNA, the CDR3 is TGTGCCAGCAGGAGGACAGGGGCCTACGAGCAGTACTTC.

This clone came up a few times. The chain is built from TRBV6-2 or TRBV6-3 and TRBJ1-5; 9 nucleotides match TRBD1. The CDR3 has 15 amino acids. J gave up 3 bases and V 5 bases, and 5 bases lay outside the gene matches. Germline-derived CDR1 and CDR2 are MNHEY and SVGEGT. The CDR3 reads CASSPGTGFNQPQHF. The CDR3 DNA is TGTGCCAGCAGTCCAGGGACAGGGTTCAATCAGCCCCAGCATTTT.

This chain connects TRBV5-6 to TRBJ2-7, with TRBD1 as a possible D gene (6 bases). Germline V CDR1 and CDR2: SGHDT, YYEEEE. Trimming removed 2 bases from V and 0 bases from J, with 12 bases in between. The length of the CDR3 is 15 residues. As DNA, the CDR3 is TGTGCCAGCAGCTTCCCCCAGGGGCCCTCCTACGAGCAGTACTTC. Translated, it gives CASSFPQGPSYEQYF.